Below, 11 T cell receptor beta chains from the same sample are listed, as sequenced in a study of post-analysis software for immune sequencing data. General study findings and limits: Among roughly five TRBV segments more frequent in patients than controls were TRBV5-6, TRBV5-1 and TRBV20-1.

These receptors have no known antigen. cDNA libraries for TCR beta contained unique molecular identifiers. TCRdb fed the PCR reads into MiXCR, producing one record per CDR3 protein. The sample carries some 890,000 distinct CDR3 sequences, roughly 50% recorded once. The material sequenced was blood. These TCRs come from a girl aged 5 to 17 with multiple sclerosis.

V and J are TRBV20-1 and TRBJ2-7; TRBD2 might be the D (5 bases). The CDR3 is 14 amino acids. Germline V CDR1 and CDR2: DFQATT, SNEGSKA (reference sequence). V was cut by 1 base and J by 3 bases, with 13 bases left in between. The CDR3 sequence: CSARVRDYYYEQYF. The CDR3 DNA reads TGCAGTGCTAGAGTACGCGACTACTACTACGAGCAGTACTTC.

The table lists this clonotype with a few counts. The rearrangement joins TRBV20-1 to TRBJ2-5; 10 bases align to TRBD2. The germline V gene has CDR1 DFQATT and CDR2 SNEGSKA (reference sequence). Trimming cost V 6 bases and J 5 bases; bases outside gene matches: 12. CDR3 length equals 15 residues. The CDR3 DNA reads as TGCAGTGCCACACAACTAGCGGGGACTTTGGAGACCCAGTACTTC. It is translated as CSATQLAGTLETQYF.

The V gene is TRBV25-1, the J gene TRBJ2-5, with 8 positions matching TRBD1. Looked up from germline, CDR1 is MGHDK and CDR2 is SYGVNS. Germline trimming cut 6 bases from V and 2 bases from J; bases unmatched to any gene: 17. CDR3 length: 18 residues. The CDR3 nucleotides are TGTGCCAGCAGCGAGTGGACAGGGCGCCTCGCCTCTCAAGAGACCCAGTACTTC. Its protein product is CASSEWTGRLASQETQYF.

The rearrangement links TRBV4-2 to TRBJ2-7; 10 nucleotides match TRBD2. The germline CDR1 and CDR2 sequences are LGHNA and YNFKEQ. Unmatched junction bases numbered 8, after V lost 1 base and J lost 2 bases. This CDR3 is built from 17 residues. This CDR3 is CASSQVSGLADTYEQYF. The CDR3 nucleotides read TGTGCCAGCAGCCAAGTCTCCGGACTAGCGGATACCTACGAGCAGTACTTC.

CDR3 sequence: CSARPGQGSETQYF. In DNA form, the CDR3 reads TGCAGTGCTAGACCTGGACAGGGGTCAGAGACCCAGTACTTC. V is TRBV20-1 and J is TRBJ2-5; TRBD1 matches 9 bases. The ends lost 2 bases at V and 4 bases at J; junction bases unmatched: 5. The CDR3 consists of 14 residues. Germline V gene sequence: CDR1 DFQATT, CDR2 SNEGSKA (reference sequence).

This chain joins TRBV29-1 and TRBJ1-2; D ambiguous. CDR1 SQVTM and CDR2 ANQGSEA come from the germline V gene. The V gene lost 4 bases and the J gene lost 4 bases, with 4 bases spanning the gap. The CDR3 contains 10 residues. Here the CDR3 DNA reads TGCAGCGTTGGACCCTATGGCTACACCTTC. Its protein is CSVGPYGYTF.

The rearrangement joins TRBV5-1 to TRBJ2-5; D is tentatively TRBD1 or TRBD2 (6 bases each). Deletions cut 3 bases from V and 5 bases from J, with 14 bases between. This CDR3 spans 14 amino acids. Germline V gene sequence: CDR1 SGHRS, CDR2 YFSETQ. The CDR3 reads CASSSTGGDETQYF. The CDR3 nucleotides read TGCGCCAGCAGCTCCACCGGGGGCGACGAGACCCAGTACTTC. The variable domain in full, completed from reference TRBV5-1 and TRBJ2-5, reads KAGVTQTPRYLIKTRGQQVTLSCSPISGHRSVSWYQQTPGQGLQFLFEYFSETQRNKGNFPGRFSGRQFSNSRSEMNVSTLELGDSALYLCASSSTGGDETQYFGPGTRLLVL.

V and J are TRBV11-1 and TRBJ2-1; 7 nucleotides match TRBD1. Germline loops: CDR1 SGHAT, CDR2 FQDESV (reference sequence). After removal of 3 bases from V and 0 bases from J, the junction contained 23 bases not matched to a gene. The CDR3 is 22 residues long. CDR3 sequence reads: CASSLGPMPGQLYSSSYNEQFF. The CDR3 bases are TGTGCCAGCAGCTTGGGGCCGATGCCGGGACAGCTTTATTCTAGCTCCTACAATGAGCAGTTCTTC.

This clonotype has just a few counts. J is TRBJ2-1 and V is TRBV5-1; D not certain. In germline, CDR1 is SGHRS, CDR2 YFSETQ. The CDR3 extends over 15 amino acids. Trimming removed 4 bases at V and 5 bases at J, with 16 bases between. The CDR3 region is CASSPKHPSNNEQFF. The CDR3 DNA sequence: TGCGCCAGCAGCCCTAAGCACCCCAGTAACAATGAGCAGTTCTTC.

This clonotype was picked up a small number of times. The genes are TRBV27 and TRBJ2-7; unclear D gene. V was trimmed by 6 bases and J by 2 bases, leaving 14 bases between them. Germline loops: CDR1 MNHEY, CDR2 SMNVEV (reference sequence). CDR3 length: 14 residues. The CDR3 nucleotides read TGTGCCAGCAGCCCTGAGGTCAGAGCCTACGAGCAGTACTTC. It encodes CASSPEVRAYEQYF.

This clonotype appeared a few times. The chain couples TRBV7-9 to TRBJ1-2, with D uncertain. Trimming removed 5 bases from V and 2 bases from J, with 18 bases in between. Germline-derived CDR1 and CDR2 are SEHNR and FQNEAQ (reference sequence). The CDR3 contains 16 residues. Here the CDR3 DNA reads TGTGCCAGCAGCCCAGGAGTGGACGGCGTAAACTATGGCTACACCTTC. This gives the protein CASSPGVDGVNYGYTF. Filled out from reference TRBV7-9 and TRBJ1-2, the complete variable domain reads DTGVSQNPRHKITKRGQNVTFRCDPISEHNRLYWYRQTLGQGPEFLTYFQNEAQLEKSRLLSDRFSAERPKGSFSTLEIQRTEQGDSAMYLCASSPGVDGVNYGYTFGSGTRLTVV.